The rows below give T cell receptor beta chains drawn from one sample of a study of blood T cell repertoires in COVID-19. The data were produced by immunoSEQ multiplex PCR, yet TCRdb's version contains in-frame clones alone and is incomplete. The table lists about 42,000 clones, roughly three quarters of them singletons. Sequenced sample: peripheral blood. Every receptor here comes from an elderly man with acute or convalescent COVID-19. CDR3s include the opening cysteine and the closing phenylalanine or tryptophan. A D gene is named only where the DNA matches it firmly. Where a row states a size, it is once, few, many or the class of an expanded clone; other rows omit it.

>TRBV7-9|-|TRBD1|TRBJ2-7
TGTGCCAGCAGCTTATTTCATTTAGGGGGGGACAGGGGCGAGCAGTACTTC
CASSLFHLGGDRGEQYF
>TRBV4-2|-|TRBD2|TRBJ2-3
TGTGCCAGCAGGCGAGGACTAGCGGAGACCCGCACAGATACGCAGTATTTT
CASRRGLAETRTDTQYF
>TRBV29-1|-|TRBD1|TRBJ2-5
TGCAGCACCCGGACAGGGGAAGAGACCCAGTACTTC
CSTRTGEETQYF
>TRBV6-5|once|-|TRBJ1-2
TGTGCCAGCAGTTACAACACCCCGGGGGATGGCTACACCTTC
CASSYNTPGDGYTF
>TRBV3-1/TRBV3-2|-|-|TRBJ2-7
TGTGCCAGCAGCCAAGACCCGACTGAAACTTACGAGCAGTACTTC
CASSQDPTETYEQYF
>TRBV6-5|once|-|TRBJ1-2
TGTGCCAGCAGTTACTCACAGGGCCATGGCTACACCTTC
CASSYSQGHGYTF
>TRBV5-1|few|-|TRBJ2-1
TGCGCCAGCACCGAGACAAGTGAGCAGTTCTTC
CASTETSEQFF
>TRBV27|-|-|TRBJ1-5
TGTGCCAGCAGGGGAGGGAATCAGCCCCAGCATTTT
CASRGGNQPQHF
>TRBV9|-|TRBD1|TRBJ1-6
TGTGCCAGCAGCCCCTACTCCGGGACAGAAAATAATTCACCCCTCCACTTT
CASSPYSGTENNSPLHF
>TRBV19|-|-|TRBJ2-6
TGTGCCAGTAGTATAGGACGGTGGGCCACTTCTGGGGCCAACGTCCTGACTTTC
CASSIGRWATSGANVLTF
>TRBV19|-|TRBD1|TRBJ1-2
TGTGCCAGTAGTGTCGGCAGACAGGGGGGCGGCTACACCTTC
CASSVGRQGGGYTF
>TRBV11-2|-|TRBD1|TRBJ1-2
TGTGCCAGCAGCCTTCCCGGGACAGGCGTCTTCTATGGCTACACCTTC
CASSLPGTGVFYGYTF
>TRBV1|-|-|TRBJ2-7
TGCACCATCTGTAGCGGGAGGGCGTACGAGCAGTACTTC
CTICSGRAYEQYF
>TRBV4-2|-|-|TRBJ1-5
TGTGCCAGCAGCCAAGATAGAAAGGAGAATCAGCCCCAGCATTTT
CASSQDRKENQPQHF
>TRBV5-6|-|-|TRBJ2-7
TGTGCCAGCAGCGCCACAGGGCCCGAGCAGTACTTC
CASSATGPEQYF
>TRBV21-1|-|-|TRBJ1-2
TGTGCCAGCGGGATGACAAACAGGGACGGCTATGGCTACACCTTC
CASGMTNRDGYGYTF
>TRBV5-1|-|TRBD2|TRBJ2-1
TGCGCCACGAATCAGATGGCGGGGGGGACCTACAATGAGCAGTTCTTC
CATNQMAGGTYNEQFF
>TRBV7-3|-|TRBD2|TRBJ2-1
TGTGCCAGCAGCCCCGGGGGGGGCGGGGGCTACAATGAGCAGTTCTTC
CASSPGGGGGYNEQFF
>TRBV21-1|-|-|TRBJ2-2
TGTGCCAGCAGCAAAAGTAGAGGGACCGGGGAGCTGTTTTTT
CASSKSRGTGELFF
>TRBV5-5|-|-|TRBJ1-1
TGTGCCAGCAGCGCAACAGGGAGGGGCACTGAAGCTTTCTTT
CASSATGRGTEAFF
>TRBV7-2|-|TRBD1|TRBJ2-6
TGTGCCAGCAGCTTACTCCTACAGGGGGCTGCTGGGGCCAACGTCCTGACTTTC
CASSLLLQGAAGANVLTF
>TRBV11-2|few|-|TRBJ2-7
TGTGCCAGCAGCTTAGAGGCGCGGGATAGGTACTTC
CASSLEARDRYF
>TRBV5-4|-|TRBD2|TRBJ2-5
TGTGCCAGCGGCACGGCTAGCGGGGGCCAGCAAGAGACCCAGTACTTC
CASGTASGGQQETQYF
>TRBV19|few|-|TRBJ2-2
TGTGCCAGTAGTATCAGTTGGTTAGCGAACCCGAACACCGGGGAGCTGTTTTTT
CASSISWLANPNTGELFF
>TRBV5-1|few|-|TRBJ1-4
TGCGCCAGCAGCTTCGGGGTTAATAGTGAAAAACTGTTTTTT
CASSFGVNSEKLFF
>TRBV11-2|-|TRBD1|TRBJ2-5
TGTGCCAGCAGCTCGGGGTGGGGCAGGGGGTACCAAGAGACCCAGTACTTC
CASSSGWGRGYQETQYF
>TRBV19|-|-|TRBJ2-3
TGTGCCAGCGAGGGAAAGGTTACAGATACGCAGTATTTT
CASEGKVTDTQYF
>TRBV29-1|-|-|TRBJ2-5
TGCAGCGTTGGCTACGGAGAAAGCTACCAAGAGACCCAGTACTTC
CSVGYGESYQETQYF
>TRBV21-1|-|-|TRBJ2-7
TGTGCCAGCAGCAAGCGGGGCGAGCAGTACTTC
CASSKRGEQYF
>TRBV9|once|TRBD1|TRBJ2-1
TGTGCCAGCAGCGCCCCCGGGACAGTTTACAATGAGCAGTTCTTC
CASSAPGTVYNEQFF
>TRBV19|-|TRBD1|TRBJ1-1
TGTGCCAGTAGACTCAGGGGGCTAAGCACTGAAGCTTTCTTT
CASRLRGLSTEAFF
>TRBV7-3|-|-|TRBJ1-5
TGTGCCAGCAGCTGGCGGACAGCCTATAGCAATCAGCCCCAGCATTTT
CASSWRTAYSNQPQHF
>TRBV5-6|-|TRBD2|TRBJ2-7
TGTGCCAGCAGCTTATTAGCGGGACCCAGCTCCTACGAGCAGTACTTC
CASSLLAGPSSYEQYF
>TRBV14|-|TRBD1|TRBJ1-1
TGTGCCAGCAGCGCTACAGGGGCATGGACGTACAACACTGAAGCTTTCTTT
CASSATGAWTYNTEAFF
>TRBV9|few|TRBD2|TRBJ2-2
TGTGCCAGCAGCGCTGGGGACCTAGCGGGGGGCACCGGGGAGCTGTTTTTT
CASSAGDLAGGTGELFF
>TRBV27|-|TRBD1|TRBJ1-5
TGTGCCAGCAGTTTATCTACAGGGGGTAATCAGCCCCAGCATTTT
CASSLSTGGNQPQHF
>TRBV5-1|-|TRBD2|TRBJ2-3
TGCGCCAGCAGCAGGGGACTAGCGGGAGGGCCTAGGACAGATACGCAGTATTTT
CASSRGLAGGPRTDTQYF
>TRBV5-4|-|TRBD2|TRBJ2-3
TGTGCCACCCTTAGCGGGGGGGGGACAGATACGCAGTATTTT
CATLSGGGTDTQYF
>TRBV6-5|-|-|TRBJ1-4
TGTGCCAGCAGCCGCGGGACAACTAATGAAAAACTGTTTTTT
CASSRGTTNEKLFF
>TRBV7-3|-|-|TRBJ2-1
TGTGCCAGCAGCTTAGACAGGAATGAGCAGTTCTTC
CASSLDRNEQFF
>TRBV7-8|-|-|TRBJ1-6
TGTGCCAGCAGACTCCTTGAGGCTGAATCACCCCTCCACTTT
CASRLLEAESPLHF
>TRBV6-2/TRBV6-3|-|-|TRBJ2-2
TGTGCCAGCAGTACTGGGGGCTCCGGGGAGCTGTTTTTT
CASSTGGSGELFF
>TRBV24-1|-|-|TRBJ2-2
TGTGCCACCAGTGATTTTGGGACGGGGGTGGAGGAGCTGTTTTTT
CATSDFGTGVEELFF
>TRBV28|-|-|TRBJ1-6
TGTGCCAGCAGTTTTTGGGGACTGAATTCACCCCTCCACTTT
CASSFWGLNSPLHF
>TRBV3-1/TRBV3-2|-|-|TRBJ1-3
TGTGCCAGCAGCCAAGACAGGATCTCTGGAAACACCATATATTTT
CASSQDRISGNTIYF
>TRBV10-3|-|TRBD2|TRBJ2-7
TGTGCCATCAGTGAGCGGGGGGGGCGCTACGAGCAGTACTTC
CAISERGGRYEQYF